A selection of T cell receptor beta chains follows, all from one sample in a study of blood T cell repertoires in COVID-19. Data came from immunoSEQ multiplex PCR; TCRdb stores just in-frame clones and leaves some out. The repertoire holds about 260,000 clones, with approximately 86% as singletons. The sample comprised peripheral blood. The receptors here all came from a young man with active or convalescent COVID-19. Both conserved end residues are part of each CDR3. The D gene is left open where the match is weak. Clone size appears in some rows only: once, few, many, or a class for an expanded clone.

j_call	clone_size	d_call	v_call	cdr3_aa	cdr3_nt
TRBJ1-2	NA	NA	TRBV5-1	CASSLSGSYGYTF	TGCGCCAGCAGCTTGAGCGGGAGCTATGGCTACACCTTC
TRBJ1-2	NA	TRBD1	TRBV13	CASRLQGAAGGYTF	TGTGCCAGCAGATTACAGGGGGCGGCTGGTGGCTACACCTTC
TRBJ1-1	NA	NA	TRBV28	CASSQGGGVVSEAFF	TGTGCCAGCAGTCAAGGAGGGGGGGTCGTTTCTGAAGCTTTCTTT
TRBJ1-1	once	TRBD1	TRBV27	CASSLDRAGTEAFF	TGTGCCAGCAGTTTAGACAGGGCCGGCACTGAAGCTTTCTTT
TRBJ1-2	NA	TRBD1	TRBV7-9	CASSLGDSQPFYGYTF	TGTGCCAGCAGCTTAGGGGACAGCCAACCTTTCTATGGCTACACCTTC
TRBJ2-7	NA	TRBD2	TRBV30	CAWSGGNYEQYF	TGTGCCTGGAGCGGGGGGAACTACGAGCAGTACTTC
TRBJ1-4	NA	NA	TRBV27	CASSLVFMGGHEKLFF	TGTGCCAGCAGTTTAGTGTTTATGGGGGGTCATGAAAAACTGTTTTTT
TRBJ2-6	NA	NA	TRBV9	CASSVRFAGANVLTF	TGTGCCAGCAGCGTACGGTTCGCTGGGGCCAACGTCCTGACTTTC
TRBJ1-5	NA	TRBD1	TRBV4-2	CASSKGDTEGAAGNQPQHF	TGTGCCAGCAGCAAAGGGGATACAGAGGGGGCAGCGGGCAATCAGCCCCAGCATTTT
TRBJ2-5	NA	TRBD2	TRBV5-4	CASSEQRGGGETQYF	TGTGCCAGCAGCGAGCAACGGGGGGGCGGCGAGACCCAGTACTTC